This T cell receptor beta chain was recovered during a study of blood T cell repertoires in COVID-19 (dated by TCRdb to between 2020 and 2021). A note on the overall study: Samples covering the acute and convalescent phases of COVID-19 were provided by collaborators in the United States, Italy and Spain. The prospective study material was composed of cDNA or gDNA derived from T cells, B-cell-depleted T cells, or PBMCs. Deeply sampled blood TCRbeta repertoires from subjects exposed to, actively infected with, or recovered from COVID-19 were included in the dataset. Where HLA class I and class II types were available, the types were taken from metadata supplied by the sample provider, not from assay-based typing. The samples were drawn from the first 160 participants of the ongoing ImmuneRACE study and from about 1,200 subjects provided by 6 global collaborators. A freely available public database, intended as a resource for researchers studying the immune response to SARS-CoV-2, is where the repertoires were released. Nearly every sample came with metadata listing a de-identified subject ID, COVID-19 status, age in years and sex.

General conclusions and limits of the study: The quantity of clinical and demographic metadata differed by source and by participant and was supplied without curation.

The CDR1 and CDR2 encoded by the germline V gene (reference sequence) are SEHNR and FQNEAQ. Spanning cysteine to phenylalanine, the CDR3 consists of 17 amino acids. Just the 51-base CDR3 DNA is kept, in frame starting at base 1. Relative to germline, V is missing 3 bases and J is missing 0 bases, with 9 bases of the junction outside any gene match. In the prospective study, participants were about 18 to 95 years old, resided in fewer than 25 geographic areas of the United States, and were enrolled through a virtual design. Cohort assignment in the prospective study relied on participant-reported clinical history from a screening survey and a study questionnaire. Exposed participants had been in contact with someone with a PCR-confirmed or clinician-diagnosed COVID-19 case within 2 weeks of study entry. In the prospective study, mobile phlebotomists collected whole blood, serum and a nasopharyngeal or oropharyngeal swab from each participant. Participants in the prospective study had the option to provide additional blood draws and questionnaires over an approximately 2-month period. Before DNA extraction, blood samples from the prospective study were shipped at room temperature or frozen.

For this clone: Its antigen is currently not known. Nothing much larger sits one base from this clone, and base qualities are not available.

TCRbeta CDR3 regions were amplified from genomic DNA by means of the immunoSEQ Assay, a bias-controlled multiplex PCR. In the source study's methods: The number of nucleated cells in each sample was estimated by amplification of reference gene primers within the assay. To quantify the absolute abundance of each unique TCRbeta CDR3 rearrangement, sequence reads were collapsed and filtered. For each sample, productive Simpson clonality was calculated as the square root of Simpson's diversity index across productive rearrangements. This is the immuneACCESS table as TCRdb keeps it, with only in-frame sequences that have V and J called. A part of the clones is gone; compared with another copy, unresolved V genes explain less than half, and the rest is unexplained. V, J and clone size were drawn from that table, and D and trimming were deduced from the DNA. A total of under 450,000 clones appear in this sample, 91% of them only once. The top ten hold over 0.7% of the sample.

The receptor was isolated from a woman in her forties who had been exposed to COVID-19. This chain is built from TRBV7-9 and TRBJ1-2; 8 junctional bases match TRBD1. The sequenced material came from PBMCs or T cells enriched from blood (not recorded which). The DNA sequence reads TGTGCCAGCAGCTTGGAAGCCGGGACAGGTCCTAACTATGGCTACACCTTC. This sequence encodes CASSLEAGTGPNYGYTF.